This T cell receptor beta chain is from a study of T cells in Graves' hyperthyroidism and ophthalmopathy. Whole-study results and caveats: The model identified upcoming ophthalmopathy a median 6.5 months ahead of onset.

The study defined stable Graves' hyperthyroidism as no ophthalmopathy progression within 18 months. The source of the PBMCs was over 8.5 ml of fresh peripheral blood. Per germline, CDR1 MNHEY and CDR2 SMNVEV (reference sequence). The CDR3 loop spans 17 amino acids. Trimming removed 5 bases from V and 9 bases from J; junction bases left unmatched: 17. TCR beta CDR3 regions were amplified from RNA transcripts. The primer set for the first-round RT-PCR of the TCR CDR3 was HTBI. TCRdb fed the multiplex PCR reads into MiXCR, producing one record per CDR3 protein. The sample has 600,000 to 750,000 distinct CDR3 sequences; about 18% are singletons. This clonotype has at least ten counts. No antigen is known for it.

This sequence was found in a man between 50 and 59 years old with Graves' hyperthyroidism. The chain uses TRBV27 and TRBJ2-1; 9 nucleotides agree with TRBD2. Sequenced: blood. Written as DNA, the CDR3 is TGTGCCAGCAGTCCTGTTGAGTCGGGCGGGAGGGCCAGTGAGCAGTTCTTC. Its protein is CASSPVESGGRASEQFF.